This TCR beta chain is from a study of shared clonotypes between healthy human individuals. Whole-study findings and limits: Generally, estimated richness proved larger in naive subsets than it did in memory subsets.

The CDR3 has 13 residues. Germline V gene data show CDR1 as WNHNN and CDR2 as SYGVQD (reference sequence). V was shortened by 0 bases and J by 4 bases, with 6 bases between the two germline ends. For this clone: The antigen is not known.

Clones were read by immunoSEQ multiplex PCR, and TCRdb kept only the in-frame ones, dropping some. The data hold approximately 340,000 clones, with about 74% observed a single time. The source is a man aged 25 to 40 in good health. Sequenced input: memory CD4+ T cells sorted from blood. Stated subset: CD45RA-negative fraction. The chain couples TRBV10-1 to TRBJ2-5; D remains unclear. DNA of the CDR3: TGCGCCAGCAGTGAGTCGAGCAGAGAGACCCAGTACTTC. This sequence encodes CASSESSRETQYF.